Below, 11 T cell receptor beta chains from the same sample are listed, as sequenced in a study of T cells in Graves' hyperthyroidism and ophthalmopathy. RNA transcripts provided the source from which TCR beta CDR3 regions were amplified. The TCR CDR3 first-round RT-PCR relied on the HTBI primer set. TCRdb re-derived calls from the multiplex PCR reads in MiXCR, one entry per CDR3 protein. The sample shows 600,000 to 850,000 distinct CDR3 sequences, under 20% of them seen only once. The material sequenced was blood. The receptors here all came from a woman aged 45-60 years with Graves' hyperthyroidism that later progressed to Graves' ophthalmopathy.

This clonotype was detected a few times. The V gene is TRBV9, the J gene TRBJ1-1; possibly TRBD1 for D (5 bases). The CDR3 covers 15 residues. V lost 6 bases and J 5 bases, leaving 20 bases between the germline ends. Germline lookup yields CDR1 SGDLS and CDR2 YYNGEE. CDR3 amino acids: CASTEGDGRPTEAFF. Here the CDR3 DNA reads TGTGCCAGCACCGAAGGGGACGGACGCCCGACTGAAGCTTTCTTT.

This clonotype was recorded many times. The chain joins TRBV3-1 to TRBJ1-2; D may be TRBD1 (6 bases). The germline V gene has CDR1 LGHDT and CDR2 YNNKEL (reference sequence). The CDR3 is 13 amino acids. The V and J ends lost 5 bases and 8 bases respectively, with 15 bases between them. The CDR3 nucleotides are TGTGCCAGCAGCTGGGCGCAGGGGCCGGGCTACACCTTC. Translation gives CASSWAQGPGYTF.

This clonotype came up many times. The J gene is TRBJ2-7, the V gene TRBV20-1, with 8 bases aligning to TRBD1. Germline CDR1 is DFQATT and CDR2 is SNEGSKA (reference sequence). The CDR3 consists of 15 residues. V lost 3 bases, J lost 2 bases, and 9 bases stayed unmatched. The CDR3 DNA is TGCAGTGCTAGGGCGACAGGGGTATTCACCTACGAGCAGTACTTC. It is translated as CSARATGVFTYEQYF.

V usage is TRBV5-6 and J usage is TRBJ2-7; 8 bases are a match to TRBD1. Germline CDR1 reads SGHDT; CDR2 reads YYEEEE. The CDR3 is 16 residues long. Trimming removed 5 bases from V and 2 bases from J; junction bases left unmatched: 12. CDR3 region: CASRETGTGITYEQYF. The CDR3 DNA reads TGTGCCAGCAGGGAAACGGGGACAGGAATAACCTACGAGCAGTACTTC.

This clonotype was detected a few times. The chain uses TRBV19 and TRBJ2-7, with 8 bases lining up with TRBD2. Trimming cost V 10 bases and J 2 bases; bases outside gene matches: 7. This CDR3 region has 13 residues. Germline-derived CDR1 and CDR2 are LNHDA and SQIVND (reference sequence). The CDR3 here is CATRGGIAYEQYF. The CDR3 bases are TGTGCCACCCGGGGGGGGATCGCCTACGAGCAGTACTTC.

The V gene is TRBV5-6, the J gene TRBJ2-2, with D perhaps matching TRBD2 (5 bases). V was cut by 2 bases and J by 3 bases, with 17 bases left in between. The CDR3 consists of 17 residues. In germline, CDR1 is SGHDT, CDR2 YYEEEE. The CDR3 protein is CASSFSLGEWDTGELFF. In nucleotides, the CDR3 is TGTGCCAGCAGCTTTTCTCTCGGGGAGTGGGACACCGGGGAGCTGTTTTTT.

With respect to this clonotype: One end of the junction varies from germline; a read error may be responsible. The V and J genes are TRBV27 and TRBJ2-7; 7 bases are shared with TRBD1. Looked up from germline, CDR1 is MNHEY and CDR2 is SMNVEV (reference sequence). The CDR3 length is 16 residues. CDR3 residues: CVSRQQGGMSSYEQYF. For the CDR3, the DNA is TGTGTCAGCAGACAACAAGGGGGCATGAGCTCCTACGAGCAGTACTTC.

V is TRBV5-4 and J is TRBJ2-2, with 8 bases identical to TRBD2. The CDR3 extends over 16 amino acids. J gave up 5 bases and V 4 bases, and 10 bases lay outside the gene matches. CDR1 and CDR2 from the germline V gene are SGHNT and YYREEE (reference sequence). The DNA for the CDR3 is TGTGCCAGCAGCCCGGGCGGGGGGCGAGTAACCGGGGAGCTGTTTTTT. Encoded protein: CASSPGGGRVTGELFF.

This clonotype was seen a few times. V is TRBV12-3 or TRBV12-4 and J is TRBJ1-2, with 7 nucleotides matching TRBD1. J lost 4 bases, V lost 6 bases, and 8 bases had no gene match. The CDR3 runs to 14 residues. CDR3 in amino acids: CASRRQGKSYGYTF. The CDR3 DNA reads TGTGCCAGCAGGAGACAGGGAAAGAGCTATGGCTACACCTTC.

The rearrangement links TRBV3-1 to TRBJ1-2; 8 bases line up with TRBD1. J was trimmed by 6 bases and V by 2 bases; bases with no gene match: 11. CDR1 is LGHDT and CDR2 is YNNKEL in the germline V gene (reference sequence). This CDR3 is built from 16 residues. The CDR3 sequence: CASSQSYSGQGNGYTF. CDR3 DNA sequence: TGTGCCAGCAGCCAATCCTACTCTGGACAGGGAAATGGCTACACCTTC.

The V gene is TRBV6-6, the J gene TRBJ2-7; 9 positions agree with TRBD2. This CDR3 is built from 15 residues. Germline CDR1 and CDR2: MNHNY and SVGAGI (reference sequence). The V segment lost 0 bases and the J segment 4 bases; nucleotides outside the gene matches: 4. CDR3 in DNA: TGTGCCAGCAGTTACTCGATAGCGGGGGAGTACGAGCAGTACTTC. Amino acid sequence: CASSYSIAGEYEQYF.